Listed below are T cell receptor beta chains from one sample, sequenced in a study of control samples from healthy donors and cancer patients. Profiled with immunoSEQ multiplex PCR; TCRdb holds only in-frame clones, not every one. The data show about 160,000 clones, with 80% to 95% seen just once and 0.68% held by the top ten. Sequenced input: blood. The source is a woman aged 25 to 39 in good health. CDR3s leave out the opening cysteine and the closing phenylalanine or tryptophan. Fields, in order: CDR3 length, V gene, CDR3 protein.

12	TRBV29-1	SVEEHLGNQPQH
13	TRBV19	ASSPMGGRLTEAF
12	TRBV7-9	ASSLTSGAYEQY
15	TRBV15	ATSRDSLAGAGGELF
10	TRBV7-9	ASSLTVAEQY
8	TRBV19	ASSIRTQY
9	TRBV19	ASSIARTVF
13	TRBV9	ASSPRGNERGEQF
14	TRBV3-1/TRBV3-2	APSIGDARWTGELF
11	TRBV28	ASKRRVTDTQY
11	TRBV28	ASSFSQDTKQH
11	TRBV29-1	SASGTGQSEQF
11	TRBV10-2	ASSREGGNEQF
11	TRBV10-3	AISHGQGYEQY
11	TRBV7-3	ASSLRREETQY
13	TRBV4-3	ASSQGGGEADTQY
17	TRBV28	ASSLPTGDEAGVGDEQY
14	TRBV5-1	ASSLGLRVDQETQY
15	TRBV24-1	ATSDPDVAGRTDTQY
15	TRBV28	ASSADRTSNSNYGYT
11	TRBV24-1	ATQHYSNQPQH
10	TRBV21-1	ASTAPAGELF
11	TRBV24-1	ATSDLGQREQY
11	TRBV7-2	ASGLAGVDTQY